This TCR beta chain was recorded in a study of human T cells and chemical hapten exposure. This clonotype appeared a few times. Its antigen remains unidentified. The CDR3 is 16 amino acids. With V trimmed by 7 bases and J by 2 bases, 11 bases remained unmatched. Germline V CDR1 and CDR2: SEHNR, FQNEAQ (reference sequence). MiXCR, applied by TCRdb to the RACE reads, yields one record per CDR3 protein. The table records fewer than 85,000 distinct CDR3 sequences, 11% of them present only once. General study results and limits: The number of TCRs over 1 in 1000 frequency stayed unchanged after DPC.

The time point is: patch test 2, 6 weeks after DPC sensitization. Treatment noted: therapeutic diphenylcyclopropenone sensitization with weekly scalp DPC. The clonotype was recovered from a man between 18 and 35 years old with alopecia areata. Some clones in this sample may be carry-over from other donors' samples. V gene TRBV7-9 combines with J gene TRBJ2-5, with TRBD1 identical over 9 bases. The input for sequencing was whole blood, taken in connection with sensitization to the hapten diphenylcyclopropenone (DPC). The CDR3 sequence: CASTYLQGQGQETQYF. The CDR3 DNA reads as TGTGCCAGCACCTATCTCCAAGGACAGGGGCAAGAGACCCAGTACTTC.